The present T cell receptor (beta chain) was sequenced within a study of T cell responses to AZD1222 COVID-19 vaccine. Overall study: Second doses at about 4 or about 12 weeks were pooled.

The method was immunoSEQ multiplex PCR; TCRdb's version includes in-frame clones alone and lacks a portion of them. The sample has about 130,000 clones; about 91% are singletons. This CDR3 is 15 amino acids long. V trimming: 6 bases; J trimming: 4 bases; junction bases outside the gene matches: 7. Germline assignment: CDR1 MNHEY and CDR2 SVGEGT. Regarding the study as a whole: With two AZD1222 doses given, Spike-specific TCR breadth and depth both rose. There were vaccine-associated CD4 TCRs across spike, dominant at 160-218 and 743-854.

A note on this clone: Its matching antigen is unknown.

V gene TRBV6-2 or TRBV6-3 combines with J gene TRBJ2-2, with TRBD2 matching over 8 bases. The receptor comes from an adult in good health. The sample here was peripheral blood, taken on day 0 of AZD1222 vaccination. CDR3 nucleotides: TGTGCCAGCAGCGAGCGGGGGTTGGGCACCGGGGAGCTGTTTTTT. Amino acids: CASSERGLGTGELFF.